This record covers a single T cell receptor beta chain. This clonotype came up many times. Which antigen it targets is not known. Within one base of it there is no much larger clone, and no base qualities were kept. Trimming removed 5 bases from V and 7 bases from J; the gene matches leave 8 bases unexplained. The CDR3 sequence holds 14 residues, the cysteine and phenylalanine included. This entry keeps only the CDR3 DNA: 42 bases, framed from base 1. CDR1 and CDR2 are drawn from the germline V gene (reference sequence): SEHNR, FQNEAQ. This record comes from a study. This sample was sequenced with an Illumina MiSeq. TCRdb reran the public reads through fastp at Q25 and MiXCR, keeping productive beta chains. A single entry per CDR3 protein holds the most common genes and DNA from its merged rows. Within this sample are around 4,000 distinct CDR3 sequences, with roughly 10% of them counted one time only. 33% of the sample is in the top ten clones.

The clonotype originates from a human donor with rheumatoid arthritis. The chain is made from TRBV7-9 and TRBJ2-5; 9 central nucleotides agree with TRBD1. Sequencing was done on a sample of CD4+ T cells from peripheral blood. The bases are TGTGCCAGCAGCGCCGGGACAGGGATGGTGACCCAGTACTTC. It translates as CASSAGTGMVTQYF. With the rest looked up from the reference TRBV7-9 and TRBJ2-5 genes rather than sequenced, the full variable domain is DTGVSQNPRHKITKRGQNVTFRCDPISEHNRLYWYRQTLGQGPEFLTYFQNEAQLEKSRLLSDRFSAERPKGSFSTLEIQRTEQGDSAMYLCASSAGTGMVTQYFGPGTRLLVL.